This is a list of T cell receptor beta chains from one sample in a study of shared clonotypes between healthy human individuals. Sequenced by immunoSEQ multiplex PCR; TCRdb stores in-frame clones only, minus some. The sample holds about 2 million clones, 95% seen once. Sequencing was carried out using naive CD4+ T cells sorted from blood. The receptors stem from a man aged 18 to 30 in good health. CDR3s include the opening cysteine and the closing phenylalanine or tryptophan. D genes are given only for firm matches. Rows may omit the clone size; those that give it use once, few, many or a size class.

j_gene,d_gene,abundance,v_gene,CDR3aa,CDR3nt
TRBJ2-1,NA,NA,TRBV7-2,CASSLAGTGNEQFF,TGTGCCAGCAGCTTAGCTGGGACTGGGAATGAGCAGTTCTTC
TRBJ1-2,NA,NA,TRBV2,CASSEAQGGNYGYTF,TGTGCCAGCAGTGAAGCGCAAGGGGGGAACTATGGCTACACCTTC
TRBJ1-2,NA,NA,TRBV5-8,CASAGGPTIDGYTF,TGTGCCAGTGCCGGAGGTCCCACTATCGATGGCTACACCTTC
TRBJ2-3,NA,NA,TRBV2,CASRRRTDTQYF,TGTGCCAGCCGGAGGCGCACAGATACGCAGTATTTT
TRBJ1-5,NA,NA,TRBV27,CASSRLQGESNQPQHF,TGTGCCAGCTCCCGCTTACAGGGTGAGAGCAATCAGCCCCAGCATTTT
TRBJ2-5,TRBD1,NA,TRBV5-6,CASRRTGEEETQYF,TGTGCCAGCAGACGGACAGGGGAAGAAGAGACCCAGTACTTC
TRBJ2-2,NA,NA,TRBV11-2,CASSLDRTRGTGELFF,TGTGCCAGCAGCTTAGATCGCACCCGTGGGACCGGGGAGCTGTTTTTT
TRBJ1-5,NA,once,TRBV6-5,CASSYSTTQPQHF,TGTGCCAGCAGTTACTCAACCACTCAGCCCCAGCATTTT
TRBJ2-7,TRBD1,NA,TRBV28,CASWGTGQGREQYF,TGTGCCAGCTGGGGGACCGGACAGGGAAGAGAACAGTACTTC
TRBJ2-5,NA,NA,TRBV20-1,CSSGGETQYF,TGCAGTAGTGGGGGGGAGACCCAGTACTTC
TRBJ2-3,TRBD2,NA,TRBV5-1,CASSSTSGSDTQYF,TGCGCCAGCAGCTCGACTAGCGGGTCGGATACGCAGTATTTT
TRBJ2-7,TRBD2,NA,TRBV6-6,CASSLAGPYEQYF,TGTGCCAGCAGCCTAGCGGGACCCTACGAGCAGTACTTC
TRBJ2-1,TRBD1,NA,TRBV7-6,CASSLAKTGEQFF,TGTGCCAGCAGCTTAGCAAAGACAGGGGAGCAGTTCTTC
TRBJ2-7,TRBD2,NA,TRBV7-8,CASSPSAGVPSEQYF,TGTGCCAGCAGCCCATCGGCGGGAGTCCCTTCTGAGCAGTACTTC
TRBJ2-1,TRBD2,NA,TRBV11-2,CASTLHLAGGLNEQFF,TGTGCCAGCACCTTGCATCTAGCGGGGGGGCTTAATGAGCAGTTCTTC
TRBJ2-7,NA,NA,TRBV7-2,CASSLEGDNRDVDYEQYF,TGTGCCAGCAGCTTAGAGGGGGACAACAGGGACGTGGATTACGAGCAGTACTTC
TRBJ1-2,NA,NA,TRBV6-5,CASSNAGGFDGYTF,TGTGCCAGCAGTAACGCTGGGGGTTTTGATGGCTACACCTTC
TRBJ2-7,TRBD2,NA,TRBV27,CASSLYGGGAGEQYF,TGTGCCAGCAGTTTATATGGCGGGGGGGCTGGAGAGCAGTACTTC
TRBJ2-5,TRBD2,NA,TRBV6-1,CASRGGRSQETQYF,TGTGCCAGCAGGGGCGGGAGGAGCCAAGAGACCCAGTACTTC
TRBJ1-4,NA,NA,TRBV19,CASSPGGTSHEKLFF,TGTGCCAGTAGTCCGGGGGGAACCTCGCATGAAAAACTGTTTTTT
TRBJ1-2,NA,NA,TRBV7-2,CASLLGGTYGYTF,TGTGCCAGCCTCCTAGGGGGTACCTATGGCTACACCTTC
TRBJ1-4,NA,NA,TRBV10-2,CASSESGEKLFF,TGCGCCAGCAGTGAGTCAGGGGAAAAACTGTTTTTT
TRBJ2-5,TRBD2,NA,TRBV2,CARGASGGGETQYF,TGTGCCAGGGGCGCTAGCGGGGGCGGGGAGACCCAGTACTTC
TRBJ2-1,NA,NA,TRBV5-4,CASSPSPGATEQFF,TGTGCCAGCAGCCCCTCCCCGGGGGCGACTGAGCAGTTCTTC
TRBJ2-7,NA,NA,TRBV6-1,CASSEPPLEQYF,TGTGCCAGCAGTGAACCCCCACTCGAGCAGTACTTC
TRBJ1-6,NA,NA,TRBV7-3,CASSSQGNSPLHF,TGTGCCAGCAGCTCCCAGGGGAATTCACCCCTCCACTTT
TRBJ2-2,NA,NA,TRBV15,CATSRDAGELFF,TGTGCCACCAGCAGAGATGCCGGGGAGCTGTTTTTT
TRBJ2-1,TRBD2,NA,TRBV7-2,CASSPKGTSGYNEQFF,TGTGCCAGCAGCCCGAAGGGGACTAGCGGCTACAATGAGCAGTTCTTC
TRBJ2-1,NA,NA,TRBV5-6,CASSFEMSSYNEQFF,TGTGCCAGCAGCTTTGAGATGAGCTCCTACAATGAGCAGTTCTTC
TRBJ2-5,NA,NA,TRBV6-1,CASSDNEAQYF,TGTGCCAGCAGTGATAACGAGGCCCAGTACTTC
TRBJ2-7,TRBD1,NA,TRBV11-3,CASSPQMTGGYEQYF,TGTGCCAGCAGCCCCCAAATGACAGGGGGGTACGAGCAGTACTTC
TRBJ2-7,TRBD2,once,TRBV5-1,CASSAGLDYEQYF,TGCGCCAGCAGCGCGGGACTAGACTACGAGCAGTACTTC